This entry concerns a single T cell receptor (beta chain). Two negative PCRs, clearance, or symptom resolution had been documented for recovered Cohort 3 donors. Germline CDR1 reads ENHRY; CDR2 reads SYGVKD. The V gene lost 4 bases and the J gene lost 5 bases, with 15 bases spanning the gap. The CDR3 has 14 residues. Measured with immunoSEQ multiplex PCR; TCRdb has only the in-frame clones, and not every one. The table shows 330,000 or so clones, with approximately 88% occurring only once. This sample is drawn from a study of blood T cell repertoires in COVID-19. Background on the study: Some COVID-19 samples were acute and others convalescent; all came from the United States, Italy and Spain.

The rearrangement uses TRBV10-3 and TRBJ2-7; possibly TRBD1 for D (6 bases). The specimen was PBMCs or T cells enriched from blood (not recorded which). The sequence came from a man aged 25-45 years who had recovered from COVID-19. The CDR3 region is CAISVAGAVDEQYF. CDR3 in DNA: TGTGCCATCAGTGTTGCAGGGGCGGTGGACGAGCAGTACTTC.